The 27 T cell receptor beta chains below all came from one sample that was sequenced in a study of blood T cell repertoires in COVID-19. Clones were read by immunoSEQ multiplex PCR, and TCRdb kept only the in-frame ones, dropping some. The profile shows fewer than 200,000 clones, around nine tenths of them singletons. The material sequenced was peripheral blood. These receptors originate from a man in his forties or fifties with acute or convalescent COVID-19.

The V and J genes are TRBV10-3 and TRBJ1-1; TRBD1 might be the D (6 bases). CDR1 and CDR2 (germline): ENHRY, SYGVKD. The CDR3 totals 14 residues. V was cut by 6 bases and J by 5 bases, with 16 bases left in between. In nucleotides, the CDR3 is TGTGCCATCAGACCGGTAGGGGGGGGGACTGAAGCTTTCTTT. Protein sequence: CAIRPVGGGTEAFF.

The chain carries TRBV6-2 or TRBV6-3 and TRBJ1-5; D gene ambiguous. V gave up 2 bases and J gave up 0 bases, with 8 bases separating them. From germline, CDR1 is MNHEY and CDR2 SVGEGT. The CDR3 is made up of 15 amino acids. The CDR3 loop is CASSYGRYSNQPQHF. The CDR3 DNA sequence: TGTGCCAGCAGTTACGGGCGTTATAGCAATCAGCCCCAGCATTTT.

In nucleotides, the CDR3 is TGTGCCAGCAGCTTAGGGTCACCGGGACTAGCGGGGGGAAAGACCCAGTACTTC. Translated: CASSLGSPGLAGGKTQYF. This chain uses TRBV7-2 with TRBJ2-5; TRBD2 matches 15 bases. The CDR3 contains 18 residues. V was clipped by 1 base and J by 6 bases; unmatched bases: 9. From germline, CDR1 is SGHTA and CDR2 FQGNSA.

This clone occurred once. V and J are TRBV9 and TRBJ2-5; 7 bases fit TRBD1. The CDR3 extends over 14 amino acids. Losses at the gene ends were 2 bases for V and 7 bases for J; bases not matched to a gene: 8. Germline V gene lookup returns CDR1 SGDLS and CDR2 YYNGEE. The CDR3 bases are TGTGCCAGCAGCGTTGCCGGGGCAGGGGGGACCCAGTACTTC. This translates into CASSVAGAGGTQYF.

The chain has TRBV24-1 and TRBJ1-5, with 8 bases identical to TRBD1. The CDR3 sequence is 16 residues long. Germline V lookup: CDR1 KGHDR, CDR2 SFDVKD. Trimming removed 2 bases from V and 7 bases from J; junction bases left unmatched: 9. This chain's CDR3 is CATSDSGQGRGQPQHF. DNA for the CDR3: TGTGCCACCAGTGATTCAGGACAGGGCCGCGGCCAGCCCCAGCATTTT.

This clone was seen just once. This chain connects TRBV2 to TRBJ1-2; D not certain. In germline, CDR1 is SNHLY, CDR2 FYNNEI. The V end was cut by 2 bases, the J end by 8 bases, with 12 bases between. This CDR3 has 13 residues. The CDR3, as DNA: TGTGCCAGCAGTGAATGGGCAGGTGAGGGCTACACCTTC. It specifies CASSEWAGEGYTF.

The chain carries TRBV6-5 and TRBJ1-1, with D tentatively TRBD1 (5 bases). The germline gives CDR1 MNHEY, CDR2 SVGAGI. The CDR3 has 14 amino acids. Trimming took off 7 bases at V and 5 bases at J, with 17 bases between the two ends. The CDR3 spells CASIYAGGDTEAFF. The CDR3 DNA sequence: TGTGCCAGCATCTACGCTGGGGGGGATACTGAAGCTTTCTTT.

V and J are TRBV19 and TRBJ2-5; a weak D match, TRBD1 (6 bases). The V and J ends lost 5 bases and 2 bases respectively, with 12 bases between them. The length of the CDR3 is 14 residues. The germline V gene has CDR1 LNHDA and CDR2 SQIVND (reference sequence). CDR3 sequence: CASSVLGQQETQYF. The CDR3 DNA reads as TGTGCCAGTAGTGTCCTCGGACAGCAAGAGACCCAGTACTTC.

This rearrangement joins TRBV29-1 to TRBJ1-2; D remains unclear. V was shortened by 3 bases and J by 6 bases, with 14 bases between the two germline ends. There are 13 residues in the CDR3. Germline CDR1 and CDR2: SQVTM and ANQGSEA. CDR3 sequence: CSVDRPGFDGYTF. The CDR3 DNA is TGCAGCGTTGACCGGCCGGGGTTCGATGGCTACACCTTC.

The chain recombines TRBV7-9 with TRBJ2-7; D remains unclear. Looked up from germline, CDR1 is SEHNR and CDR2 is FQNEAQ (reference sequence). Trimming stripped 1 base from V and 3 bases from J, with 10 bases between. The CDR3 loop spans 14 amino acids. This CDR3 is CASSLGGSLYEQYF. The CDR3 nucleotides are TGTGCCAGCAGCTTAGGCGGCAGCCTCTACGAGCAGTACTTC.

The rearrangement uses TRBV3-1 (or the pseudogene TRBV3-2) and TRBJ1-3, with D possibly TRBD1 on 6 matching bases. Germline assignment: CDR1 LGHDT and CDR2 YNNKEL (reference sequence). There are 16 residues in the CDR3. V was pared by 2 bases and J by 3 bases, with 14 bases between. CDR3 nucleotides: TGTGCCAGCAGCCAAACGGTCGGGGGGCTTGGAAACACCATATATTTT. Protein: CASSQTVGGLGNTIYF.

This chain links TRBV29-1 with TRBJ1-2, with D unclear. This CDR3 has 13 residues. The ends were cut back, 2 bases at V and 0 bases at J, with 7 bases in the middle. Germline values: CDR1 SQVTM, CDR2 ANQGSEA. In DNA form, the CDR3 reads TGCAGCGTTGAAAATGCAGCTAACTATGGCTACACCTTC. Translation: CSVENAANYGYTF. Using reference TRBV29-1 and TRBJ1-2 for the parts outside the CDR3, the full variable domain is SAVISQKPSRDICQRGTSLTIQCQVDSQVTMMFWYRQQPGQSLTLIATANQGSEATYESGFVIDKFPISRPNLTFSTLTVSNMSPEDSSIYLCSVENAANYGYTFGSGTRLTVV.

The V gene is TRBV6-1, the J gene TRBJ1-1, with 7 bases fitting TRBD1. The CDR3 contains 17 residues. J gave up 1 base and V 4 bases, and 12 bases lay outside the gene matches. In germline, CDR1 is MNHNS, CDR2 SASEGT. CDR3 sequence reads: CASSGPRGRGTNTEAFF. The CDR3 coding sequence is TGTGCCAGCAGTGGGCCCCGGGGCAGGGGGACGAACACTGAAGCTTTCTTT.

Of note for this clone: Other DNA sequences within the sample encode an identical CDR3. This chain uses TRBV18 with TRBJ2-1, with 9 bases that match TRBD1. The V segment lost 4 bases and the J segment 9 bases; nucleotides outside the gene matches: 10. Germline values: CDR1 KGHSH, CDR2 LQKENI. The CDR3 is made up of 15 amino acids. The CDR3 loop reads CASSLTGGAYGEQFF. CDR3 nucleotide sequence: TGTGCCAGCTCACTTACAGGGGGCGCGTACGGTGAGCAGTTCTTC.

Regarding this clone: Other nucleotide sequences from this sample produce the same CDR3. The CDR3 region has the DNA TGTGCCAGCTCACCGCTGGGGAGCTCCTACAATGAGCAGTTCTTC. Protein product: CASSPLGSSYNEQFF. The chain recombines TRBV18 with TRBJ2-1; perhaps TRBD2 as D (5 bases). Germline V lookup: CDR1 KGHSH, CDR2 LQKENI. V dropped 3 bases and J dropped 0 bases, with 9 bases sitting between them. CDR3 length: 15 residues.

V gene TRBV5-8 combines with J gene TRBJ2-1; the match to TRBD2 covers 11 bases. CDR1 and CDR2 from the germline V gene are SGHTS and YDEGEE. V dropped 4 bases and J dropped 0; count of bases not matched to a gene: 9. The CDR3 covers 18 residues. The CDR3 DNA sequence: TGTGCCAGCAGCCCGGCTAGCGGGAGGCCTAGCTCCTACAATGAGCAGTTCTTC. Its protein is CASSPASGRPSSYNEQFF.

This clone was seen once. V and J are TRBV5-1 and TRBJ1-6, with D perhaps matching TRBD1 (5 bases). V was trimmed by 4 bases and J by 5 bases, leaving 13 bases between them. The CDR3 is made up of 15 amino acids. CDR1 SGHRS and CDR2 YFSETQ come from the germline V gene. Written as DNA, the CDR3 is TGCGCCAGCAGCGAGCAGGGCTTACATAATTCACCCCTCCACTTT. Amino acids: CASSEQGLHNSPLHF.

J is TRBJ2-7 and V is TRBV10-1; 11 bases are shared with TRBD1. CDR3 size: 14 residues. After removal of 5 bases from V and 5 bases from J, the junction contained 5 bases not matched to a gene. Germline CDR1 is WNHNN and CDR2 is SYGVQD (reference sequence). The CDR3 is CASSHRTGGDEQYF. In DNA form, the CDR3 reads TGCGCCAGCAGTCATCGGACAGGGGGCGACGAGCAGTACTTC.

The genes are TRBV6-5 and TRBJ2-3; D perhaps matches TRBD2 (5 bases). There are 11 residues in the CDR3. The V gene's germline CDR1 is MNHEY and CDR2 SVGAGI. Trimming removed 6 bases from V and 10 bases from J, with 11 bases in between. This chain's CDR3 is CASRDEGPQYF. CDR3 sequence (DNA): TGTGCCAGCAGGGACGAGGGCCCGCAGTATTTT.

The V and J genes are TRBV12-2 and TRBJ2-3; TRBD2 is taken as the D call from the table, unchecked against the DNA. TRBV12-2 is a pseudogene locus. This CDR3 is 17 amino acids long. The CDR3 DNA is TGTGCAAGTCGCTTAGCGCGTAATAGCGAGACCACAGATACGCAGTATTTT. Amino acids: CASRLARNSETTDTQYF.

The gene calls are TRBV7-2 and TRBJ2-1; D is undetermined. Germline CDR1 SGHTA, CDR2 FQGNSA. The V and J ends lost 1 base and 6 bases respectively, with 10 bases between them. There are 14 residues in the CDR3. The CDR3, as DNA: TGTGCCAGCAGCTTAGGTTTAAGTAGCAATGAGCAGTTCTTC. This translates into CASSLGLSSNEQFF.

The chain joins TRBV5-8 to TRBJ1-6; D not resolved. Germline CDR1 reads SGHTS; CDR2 reads YDEGEE. This CDR3 region has 16 residues. The V end lost 2 bases, the J end lost 2 bases, and 11 bases lay between the germline ends. CDR3 coding DNA: TGTGCCAGCAGCTTAATACCGGTGACCTATAATTCACCCCTCCACTTT. Protein: CASSLIPVTYNSPLHF.

The V and J genes are TRBV30 and TRBJ2-6; perhaps TRBD2 as D (6 bases). The length of the CDR3 is 15 residues. Germline CDR1 is GTSNPN and CDR2 is SVGIG (reference sequence). V lost 2 bases and J 2 bases, leaving 10 bases between the germline ends. CDR3 sequence reads: CAWSSGTPGANVLTF. In nucleotides, the CDR3 is TGTGCCTGGAGTTCCGGGACTCCTGGGGCCAACGTCCTGACTTTC.

This clone has a single count. V and J are TRBV7-7 and TRBJ2-1; the D is unclear. Between the trimmed V and J ends, which lost 2 bases and 0 bases, there was a span of 8 bases. Per germline, CDR1 SSHAT and CDR2 FNYEAQ (reference sequence). The CDR3 length is 15 residues. In nucleotides, the CDR3 is TGTGCCAGCAGCTTATCTCCGGGCTCCTACAATGAGCAGTTCTTC. It is translated as CASSLSPGSYNEQFF.

The chain employs TRBV30 and TRBJ2-7; D possibly corresponds to TRBD2 (5 bases). Germline V lookup: CDR1 GTSNPN, CDR2 SVGIG (reference sequence). The V end lost 2 bases, the J end lost 0 bases, and 11 bases lay between the germline ends. The CDR3 length is 14 residues. CDR3 bases: TGTGCCTGGAGTAGGACTCTTAGCTCCTACGAGCAGTACTTC. Protein: CAWSRTLSSYEQYF.

The chain is built from TRBV27 and TRBJ2-7, with D perhaps TRBD1 (6 bases). Germline V gives CDR1 MNHEY, CDR2 SMNVEV (reference sequence). The CDR3 totals 14 residues. V was cut by 10 bases and J by 3 bases, with 19 bases left in between. The CDR3 sequence: CATGVGAQGYEQYF. CDR3 sequence (DNA): TGTGCCACCGGGGTGGGGGCGCAGGGCTACGAGCAGTACTTC.

This clone has only one observation. V is TRBV7-2 and J is TRBJ1-1; 7 bases map to TRBD1. In germline, CDR1 is SGHTA, CDR2 FQGNSA. This CDR3 region has 14 residues. After removal of 5 bases from V and 1 base from J, the junction contained 4 bases not matched to a gene. In DNA, the CDR3 is TGTGCCAGCAGCGCACGACAGGGGAACACTGAAGCTTTCTTT. Translating it yields CASSARQGNTEAFF.